The following is a T cell receptor beta chain sequence with its context. One entry per CDR3 protein results from TCRdb running MiXCR on the RT-PCR reads. The sample contains more than 600,000 distinct CDR3 sequences, over 12% of which appear only once. The germline V gene encodes CDR1 GTSNPN and CDR2 SVGIG (reference sequence). CDR3 length: 13 amino acids. V lost 5 bases and J lost 6; bases outside the gene matches: 7. Sequenced sample: memory CD4+ T cells from blood. The chain links TRBV30 to TRBJ1-5; TRBD1 matches at 7 bases. The TCR was taken from a female donor in good health, serving as a healthy control. The CDR3 loop reads CAWDRAGGQPQHF. The DNA for the CDR3 is TGTGCCTGGGACAGGGCCGGGGGTCAGCCCCAGCATTTT.